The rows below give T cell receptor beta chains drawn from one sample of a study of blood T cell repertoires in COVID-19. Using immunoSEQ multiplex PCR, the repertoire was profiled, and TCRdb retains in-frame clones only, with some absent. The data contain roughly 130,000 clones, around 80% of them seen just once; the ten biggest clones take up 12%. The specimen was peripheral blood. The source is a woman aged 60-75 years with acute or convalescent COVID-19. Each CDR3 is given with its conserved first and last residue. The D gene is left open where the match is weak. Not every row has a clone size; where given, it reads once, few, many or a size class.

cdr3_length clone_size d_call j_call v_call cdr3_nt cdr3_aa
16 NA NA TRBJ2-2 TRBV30 TGTGCCTGGAGACAGGGCGTCCGGGACGGCACCGGGGAGCTGTTTTTT CAWRQGVRDGTGELFF
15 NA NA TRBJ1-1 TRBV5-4 TGTGCCAGCAGCTTGGTGCAGAATCCAAACACTGAAGCTTTCTTT CASSLVQNPNTEAFF
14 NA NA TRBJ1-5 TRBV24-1 TGTGCCACCAGTCGGGGTGTCGGCAATCAGCCCCAGCATTTT CATSRGVGNQPQHF
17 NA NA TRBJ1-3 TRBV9 TGTGCCAGCAGCGCGCAGGGGAGTTATCACTCTGGAAACACCATATATTTT CASSAQGSYHSGNTIYF
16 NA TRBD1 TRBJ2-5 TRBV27 TGTGCCAGCAGTGTCACAGGGGGGTCTTACCAAGAGACCCAGTACTTC CASSVTGGSYQETQYF
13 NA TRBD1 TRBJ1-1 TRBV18 TGTGCCACCGCCGGGACAGCTAACACTGAAGCTTTCTTT CATAGTANTEAFF
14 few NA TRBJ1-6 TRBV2 TGTGCCAGCACTGAACGGGAATCTGGTTCACCCCTCCACTTT CASTERESGSPLHF
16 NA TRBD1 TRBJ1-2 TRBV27 TGTGCCAGCAGTCCTTCCTCGACAGGGAAGTATTATGGCTACACCTTC CASSPSSTGKYYGYTF
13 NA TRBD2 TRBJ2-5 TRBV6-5 TGTGCCAGCAGGAGAGCGGGACAAGAGACCCAGTACTTC CASRRAGQETQYF
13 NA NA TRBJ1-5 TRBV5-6 TGTGCCAGCAGCTTGGGGGAGAATCAGCCCCAGCATTTT CASSLGENQPQHF
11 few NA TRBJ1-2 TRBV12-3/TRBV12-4 TGTGCCAGCGGCACAGGCTATGGCTACACCTTC CASGTGYGYTF
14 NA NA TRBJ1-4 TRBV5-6 TGTGCCAGCAGCTCGGGACACGCTAATGAAAAACTGTTTTTT CASSSGHANEKLFF